The 30 T cell receptor beta chains below come from one sample, sequenced in a study of graft-versus-host responses after intestinal transplantation. TCRdb keeps only in-frame clones here, not all; method: immunoSEQ multiplex PCR. There are 100,000 to 130,000 clones in the sample; over 80% occur only once, and less than 0.85% lies in the top ten. These receptors are not linked to any known antigen. Sequenced here: unstimulated CD4+ T cells sorted from spleen or lymph node cells, sampled before transplant. Receptors originate from a human donor who was the organ donor for an intestinal transplant.

This clone was recorded only once. V is TRBV5-1 and J is TRBJ2-3, with D uncertain. CDR3 length: 13 residues. Per germline, CDR1 SGHRS and CDR2 YFSETQ. The V gene lost 0 bases and the J gene lost 7 bases, with 9 bases spanning the gap. DNA for the CDR3: TGCGCCAGCAGCTTGGGACTGGGATATACGCAGTATTTT. It yields the protein CASSLGLGYTQYF.

V gene TRBV10-3 combines with J gene TRBJ2-5; 7 positions agree with TRBD1. V was clipped by 3 bases and J by 2 bases; unmatched bases: 0. This CDR3 is built from 13 residues. Germline-derived CDR1 and CDR2 are ENHRY and SYGVKD. The CDR3 coding sequence is TGTGCCATCAGTGACAGGGGGCAAGAGACCCAGTACTTC. Protein sequence: CAISDRGQETQYF.

The chain couples TRBV5-1 to TRBJ2-2; TRBD1 might be the D (5 bases). CDR1 SGHRS and CDR2 YFSETQ come from the germline V gene. The CDR3 contains 15 residues. V was trimmed by 4 bases and J by 1 base, leaving 11 bases between them. The CDR3 DNA reads as TGCGCCAGCAGCCAAGGACACAGGAACACCGGGGAGCTGTTTTTT. It is translated as CASSQGHRNTGELFF. Supplemented by reference TRBV5-1 and TRBJ2-2, the full variable domain reads KAGVTQTPRYLIKTRGQQVTLSCSPISGHRSVSWYQQTPGQGLQFLFEYFSETQRNKGNFPGRFSGRQFSNSRSEMNVSTLELGDSALYLCASSQGHRNTGELFFGEGSRLTVL.

The chain has TRBV6-5 and TRBJ1-6; D unclear. Germline-derived CDR1 and CDR2 are MNHEY and SVGAGI. The CDR3 sequence is 14 residues long. The germline V and J ends were trimmed by 7 bases and 0 bases, with 7 bases remaining between them. The CDR3 protein is CASTTISYNSPLHF. The CDR3 DNA reads TGTGCCAGCACCACGATCTCCTATAATTCACCCCTCCACTTT.

Details on this clone: Its ends do not fully match the called genes, so a read error is possible. The sample has other DNA sequences that encode this CDR3 too. The V gene is TRBV5-1, the J gene TRBJ1-1, with D perhaps matching TRBD1 (6 bases). This CDR3 contains 17 residues. CDR1 and CDR2 (germline): SGHRS, YFSETQ. CDR3 bases: TGCGCCAGCAGCTTACTCGCGGCGGGGCAGGGGAACCCTGAAGCTTTCTTT. Translated, it gives CASSLLAAGQGNPEAFF. The full variable domain, in which reference TRBV5-1 and TRBJ1-1 provide the parts outside the CDR3, is KAGVTQTPRYLIKTRGQQVTLSCSPISGHRSVSWYQQTPGQGLQFLFEYFSETQRNKGNFPGRFSGRQFSNSRSEMNVSTLELGDSALYLCASSLLAAGQGNPEAFFGQGTRLTVV.

The V call is TRBV18, the J call TRBJ2-3; 7 bases match TRBD2. CDR3 size: 15 residues. The V and J ends lost 3 bases and 4 bases, in that order; junction bases with no gene match: 7. Germline CDR1 and CDR2: KGHSH and LQKENI. The chain's CDR3 is CASSPAGGSPDTQYF. The CDR3 DNA reads as TGTGCCAGCTCACCGGCTGGCGGGAGCCCAGATACGCAGTATTTT.

The chain couples TRBV5-1 to TRBJ2-3, with 8 bases matching TRBD2. Per germline, CDR1 SGHRS and CDR2 YFSETQ. V was clipped by 5 bases and J by 0 bases; unmatched bases: 8. This CDR3 contains 16 residues. For the CDR3, the DNA is TGCGCCAGCAGATTATTTAGCGGGGCTAGCACAGATACGCAGTATTTT. Protein: CASRLFSGASTDTQYF.

A note on this clone: Other DNA sequences in the sample encode the same CDR3. The CDR3, as DNA: TGTGCCAGCAGCTTAAGTGGGAACACTGAAGCTTTCTTT. As protein: CASSLSGNTEAFF. This sequence joins TRBV7-3 and TRBJ1-1; D is undetermined. The CDR3 contains 13 residues. Trimming took off 1 base at V and 1 base at J, with 4 bases between the two ends. Germline loops: CDR1 SGHTA, CDR2 FQGTGA.

The CDR3 DNA is TGTGCCAGACCGACTAGTTTCACCGGGGAGCTGTTTTTT. Translation: CARPTSFTGELFF. The V call is TRBV5-8, the J call TRBJ2-2; D may be TRBD2 (6 bases). CDR1 is SGHTS, CDR2 YDEGEE, per germline. CDR3 length equals 13 residues. Trimming cost V 8 bases and J 4 bases, with 12 bases left between them.

The rearrangement joins TRBV30 to TRBJ2-7; D is unresolved. CDR3 size: 13 residues. Deletions cut 3 bases from V and 0 bases from J, with 9 bases between. CDR1 is GTSNPN and CDR2 is SVGIG in the germline V gene (reference sequence). The CDR3 protein is CAWRAVSSYEQYF. The CDR3 coding sequence is TGTGCCTGGAGAGCAGTCAGCTCCTACGAGCAGTACTTC.

CDR3 DNA: TGTGCCAGCAGTGCCCCCTCGACTCGTAATGAAAAACTGTTTTTT. Translated, it gives CASSAPSTRNEKLFF. J is TRBJ1-4 and V is TRBV6-4; D is unresolved. The germline CDR1 and CDR2 sequences are MRHNA and SNTAGT. This CDR3 is 15 amino acids long. V was cut by 4 bases and J by 4 bases, with 13 bases left in between.

Turning to this clone: The sample contains more than one DNA sequence encoding this CDR3. The rearrangement uses TRBV29-1 and TRBJ2-2, with 7 bases matching TRBD1. CDR1 and CDR2 (germline): SQVTM, ANQGSEA. This CDR3 spans 14 amino acids. After removal of 4 bases from V and 5 bases from J, the junction contained 7 bases not matched to a gene. The CDR3 region is CSVVQGGRTGELFF. The CDR3 DNA follows: TGCAGCGTTGTGCAAGGGGGCAGGACCGGGGAGCTGTTTTTT.

This chain uses TRBV2 with TRBJ2-7; 11 nucleotides agree with TRBD2. Germline CDR1 is SNHLY and CDR2 is FYNNEI. The CDR3 extends over 13 amino acids. Germline trimming cut 9 bases from V and 3 bases from J; bases unmatched to any gene: 4. The CDR3 here is CASSGRAVYEQYF. The CDR3 coding sequence is TGTGCCAGTAGCGGGAGGGCCGTCTACGAGCAGTACTTC. Drawing the rest from reference TRBV2 and TRBJ2-7, the complete variable domain is EPEVTQTPSHQVTQMGQEVILRCVPISNHLYFYWYRQILGQKVEFLVSFYNNEISEKSEIFDDQFSVERPDGSNFTLKIRSTKLEDSAMYFCASSGRAVYEQYFGPGTRLTVT.

This clone is a singleton in its sample. This chain connects TRBV6-1 to TRBJ1-2; D is undetermined. Germline V lookup: CDR1 MNHNS, CDR2 SASEGT. The length of the CDR3 is 14 residues. V gave up 5 bases and J gave up 4 bases, with 14 bases separating them. The CDR3 DNA reads TGTGCCAGCAGTCTAAAAAGGGCTTCCTATGGCTACACCTTC. Translating it yields CASSLKRASYGYTF.

J is TRBJ1-3 and V is TRBV27; 9 bases match TRBD1. Trimming at V came to 5 bases and at J to 6 bases, leaving 8 bases not matched to a gene. The CDR3 is 15 residues long. Looked up from germline, CDR1 is MNHEY and CDR2 is SMNVEV (reference sequence). CDR3 in amino acids: CASSRKTGGLNTIYF. In DNA form, the CDR3 reads TGTGCCAGCAGTAGAAAGACAGGGGGTTTAAACACCATATATTTT.

On this clone: At one end the junction does not follow the germline gene, possibly because of a read error. This rearrangement joins TRBV7-7 to TRBJ2-5, with D unresolved. Germline V lookup: CDR1 SSHAT, CDR2 FNYEAQ (reference sequence). This CDR3 is 14 amino acids long. In nucleotides, the CDR3 is TGTGCTAGCAGCTTAGGGCCTAACCAAGAGACCCAGTACTTC. Translation gives CASSLGPNQETQYF. The full variable domain, in which reference TRBV7-7 and TRBJ2-5 provide the parts outside the CDR3, is GAGVSQSPRYKVTKRGQDVTLRCDPISSHATLYWYQQALGQGPEFLTYFNYEAQPDKSGLPSDRFSAERPEGSISTLTIQRTEQRDSAMYRCASSLGPNQETQYFGPGTRLLVL.

As regards this clone: A read error may produce the germline difference seen at one junction end. The chain couples TRBV4-1 to TRBJ1-6, with TRBD1 matching over 7 bases. The CDR3 is 15 residues long. The germline gives CDR1 MGHRA, CDR2 YSYEKL. The CDR3 reads CASSRETGRESPLHF. DNA of the CDR3: TGTGCCAGCAGCCGAGAGACAGGGCGAGAGTCACCCCTCCACTTT.

The chain is built from TRBV19 and TRBJ1-5; 9 bases map to TRBD1. Germline CDR1 and CDR2: LNHDA and SQIVND (reference sequence). The CDR3 spans 16 residues. V lost 7 bases and J lost 1; bases outside the gene matches: 8. This chain's CDR3 is CASNLPGQGSNQPQHF. DNA of the CDR3: TGTGCCAGTAACCTGCCGGGACAGGGCAGCAATCAGCCCCAGCATTTT. The complete variable domain, with remaining parts taken from reference TRBV19 and TRBJ1-5, reads DGGITQSPKYLFRKEGQNVTLSCEQNLNHDAMYWYRQDPGQGLRLIYYSQIVNDFQKGDIAEGYSVSREKKESFPLTVTSAQKNPTAFYLCASNLPGQGSNQPQHFGDGTRLSIL.

The chain has TRBV7-9 and TRBJ1-1, with 7 bases that match TRBD1. CDR1 SEHNR and CDR2 FQNEAQ come from the germline V gene (reference sequence). The CDR3 loop spans 15 amino acids. Trimming took 4 bases from V and 0 from J; bases not matched to a gene: 5. The CDR3 loop is CASSSGQALNTEAFF. The CDR3 DNA reads as TGTGCCAGCAGCTCCGGACAGGCTTTGAACACTGAAGCTTTCTTT.

This clone has just one count. The genes are TRBV9 and TRBJ2-1; D is possibly TRBD1 (7 bases). Germline V gene lookup returns CDR1 SGDLS and CDR2 YYNGEE. Trimming shortened V by 3 bases and J by 0 bases, and 13 bases separated the two germline ends. The CDR3 is 16 residues long. Written as DNA, the CDR3 is TGTGCCAGCAGCGCCCAGGGGGGTAGCTCCTACAATGAGCAGTTCTTC. Its translation is CASSAQGGSSYNEQFF.

The chain uses TRBV6-4 and TRBJ2-2; 9 nucleotides line up with TRBD1. V dropped 8 bases and J dropped 6; count of bases not matched to a gene: 10. CDR1 and CDR2 (germline): MRHNA, SNTAGT. The CDR3 runs to 15 residues. The CDR3 loop is CASGGPGQGAGELFF. In nucleotides, the CDR3 is TGTGCCAGCGGGGGCCCGGGACAGGGTGCCGGGGAGCTGTTTTTT.

This clone was observed a few times. The chain carries TRBV18 and TRBJ1-2, with a tentative D call TRBD1 (5 bases). Germline CDR1 KGHSH, CDR2 LQKENI. V was trimmed by 2 bases and J by 2 bases, leaving 6 bases between them. The CDR3 runs 13 residues. The CDR3 sequence is CASSPEGNYGYTF. The CDR3 DNA sequence: TGTGCCAGCTCACCAGAGGGGAACTATGGCTACACCTTC.

V and J are TRBV7-2 and TRBJ2-1; 10 bases align to TRBD1. Germline V gives CDR1 SGHTA, CDR2 FQGNSA. The length of the CDR3 is 15 residues. V shed 5 bases, J shed 7 bases, and the junction held 8 bases outside the gene matches. CDR3 in DNA: TGTGCCAGCAGCCTAAGACAGGGGGCCTTAAATGAGCAGTTCTTC. Translating it yields CASSLRQGALNEQFF. Based on the CDR3 plus reference TRBV7-2 and TRBJ2-1, the full variable domain is GAGVSQSPSNKVTEKGKDVELRCDPISGHTALYWYRQSLGQGLEFLIYFQGNSAPDKSGLPSDRFSAERTGGSVSTLTIQRTQQEDSAVYLCASSLRQGALNEQFFGPGTRLTVL.

CDR3: CASSYSAENTEAFF. The CDR3 DNA sequence: TGTGCCAGCAGTTACTCGGCCGAGAACACTGAAGCTTTCTTT. The chain links TRBV6-6 to TRBJ1-1; D not resolved. CDR3 length: 14 amino acids. Trimming took 0 bases from V and 1 from J, leaving 6 bases between them. Germline CDR1 MNHNY, CDR2 SVGAGI (reference sequence).

The chain combines TRBV21-1 with TRBJ1-2; TRBD1, as called in the table, went unchecked against the DNA. TRBV21-1 is tagged as a pseudogene. This CDR3 region has 14 residues. CDR3 region: CASSRLGQVYGYTF. The DNA for the CDR3 is TGTGCCAGCAGCAGGCTGGGACAGGTCTATGGCTACACCTTC.

In this sample, this clone turned up once. The chain has TRBV20-1 and TRBJ1-1, with D unclear. CDR1 is DFQATT, CDR2 SNEGSKA, per germline (reference sequence). The CDR3 sequence is 11 residues long. V gave up 3 bases and J gave up 7 bases, with 9 bases separating them. Written as DNA, the CDR3 is TGCAGTGCTAGGAGGTTGGATGAAGCTTTCTTT. It encodes CSARRLDEAFF.

The chain links TRBV29-1 to TRBJ1-1; 8 bases line up with TRBD1. The germline V gene has CDR1 SQVTM and CDR2 ANQGSEA. V was pared by 7 bases and J by 1 base, with 5 bases of the junction left unmatched. The CDR3 loop spans 13 amino acids. CDR3 nucleotides: TGCAGCGCCCACGGGACAGGGAACACTGAAGCTTTCTTT. Protein: CSAHGTGNTEAFF. Supplemented by reference TRBV29-1 and TRBJ1-1, the full variable domain reads SAVISQKPSRDICQRGTSLTIQCQVDSQVTMMFWYRQQPGQSLTLIATANQGSEATYESGFVIDKFPISRPNLTFSTLTVSNMSPEDSSIYLCSAHGTGNTEAFFGQGTRLTVV.

V is TRBV27 and J is TRBJ1-6; 11 bases line up with TRBD1. CDR3 length: 19 amino acids. V shed 7 bases and J 11 bases; nucleotides not matched to a gene: 22. The germline gives CDR1 MNHEY, CDR2 SMNVEV (reference sequence). The CDR3 region is CASTPSGQGALWFKAPLHF. In nucleotides, the CDR3 is TGTGCCAGCACCCCTAGTGGACAGGGGGCGCTTTGGTTTAAGGCACCCCTCCACTTT.

V gene TRBV7-3 combines with J gene TRBJ2-4; maybe TRBD2 (6 bases). The CDR3 is made up of 13 amino acids. CDR1 is SGHTA and CDR2 is FQGTGA in the germline V gene. V was clipped by 3 bases and J by 8 bases, with 11 bases between them. CDR3 DNA: TGTGCCAGCAGCTTGGGGCGGGGAGACATTCAGTACTTC. Residues: CASSLGRGDIQYF.

The chain combines TRBV6-1 with TRBJ1-2, with unresolved D. The CDR3 totals 13 residues. V was shortened by 2 bases and J by 5 bases, with 9 bases between the two germline ends. Germline-derived CDR1 and CDR2 are MNHNS and SASEGT. CDR3 nucleotides: TGTGCCAGCAGTGAAAAAATGGTTTATGGCTACACCTTC. Protein: CASSEKMVYGYTF.